Reported below is one T cell receptor (beta chain). The target antigen is unknown. This table comes from immunoSEQ multiplex PCR, and its TCRdb copy is limited to in-frame clones, with some not included. The table records about 71,000 clones, over 85% of them present only once. This entry belongs to a study of cytomegalovirus exposure and HLA in healthy donors. Findings of the study overall: Researchers catalogued roughly 150 TCR beta chains as cytomegalovirus-associated.

The CDR3 length is 14 residues. Per the germline V gene, CDR1 is SGDLS and CDR2 is YYNGEE. Trimming left V 4 bases short and J 5 bases short, with 12 bases between. These donors were members of the roughly 120-subject validation cohort, a group separate from the roughly 670-subject first cohort. The rearrangement links TRBV9 to TRBJ2-2; D is perhaps TRBD1 (6 bases). Sequenced sample: PBMCs. This clonotype originated in a man younger than 30 in good health and CMV-seropositive. The chain's CDR3 is CASSPPTGTGELFF. The CDR3, as DNA: TGTGCCAGCAGCCCTCCTACAGGGACCGGGGAGCTGTTTTTT.